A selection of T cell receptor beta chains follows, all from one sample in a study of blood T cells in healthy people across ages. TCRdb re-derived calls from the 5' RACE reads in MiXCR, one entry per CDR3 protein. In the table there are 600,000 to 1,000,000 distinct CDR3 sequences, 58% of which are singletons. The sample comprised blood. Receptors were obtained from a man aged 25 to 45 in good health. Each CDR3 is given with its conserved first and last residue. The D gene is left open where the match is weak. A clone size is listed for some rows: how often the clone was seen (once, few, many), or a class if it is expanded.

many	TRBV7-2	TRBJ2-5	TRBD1	CASSFWTGAETQYF	TGTGCCAGCAGCTTCTGGACAGGGGCGGAGACCCAGTACTTC
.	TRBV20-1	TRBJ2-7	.	CSARDGTAGSYEQYF	TGCAGTGCTAGAGATGGGACCGCCGGTTCCTACGAGCAGTACTTC
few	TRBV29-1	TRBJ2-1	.	CTLGDGNEQFF	TGCACTTTAGGGGACGGCAATGAGCAGTTCTTC
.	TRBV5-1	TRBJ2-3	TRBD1	CASSFGQGIASTDTQYF	TGCGCCAGCAGCTTCGGACAGGGAATAGCGAGCACAGATACGCAGTATTTT
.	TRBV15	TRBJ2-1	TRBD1	CATSRALPAGGRHGEQFF	TGTGCCACCAGCAGAGCCTTACCTGCAGGGGGCCGACATGGAGAGCAGTTCTTC
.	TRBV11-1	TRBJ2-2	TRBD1	CASSQARGTGELFF	TGTGCCAGCAGCCAAGCCAGGGGGACCGGGGAGCTGTTTTTT
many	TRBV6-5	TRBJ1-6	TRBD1	CASSYSRTGDSPLHF	TGTGCCAGCAGTTACTCGCGGACAGGGGATTCACCCCTCCACTTT
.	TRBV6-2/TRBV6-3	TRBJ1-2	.	CASRTIGGYTF	TGTGCCAGCAGGACAATCGGAGGCTACACCTTC
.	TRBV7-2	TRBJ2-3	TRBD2	CASSLRLASADTQYF	TGTGCCAGCAGCTTAAGACTAGCCTCCGCAGATACGCAGTATTTT
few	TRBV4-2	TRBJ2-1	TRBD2	CASSQGFSGSSNEQFF	TGTGCCAGCAGCCAAGGATTTAGCGGGAGTTCCAATGAGCAGTTCTTC
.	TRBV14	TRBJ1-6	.	CASSQVADSPLHF	TGTGCCAGCAGCCAAGTCGCAGATTCACCCCTCCACTTT
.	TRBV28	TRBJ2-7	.	CASNHRWYEQYF	TGTGCCAGCAATCATAGGTGGTACGAGCAGTACTTC
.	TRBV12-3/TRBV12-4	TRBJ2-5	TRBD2	CASSLGVLAGPETQYF	TGTGCCAGCAGTTTAGGCGTACTAGCGGGACCCGAGACCCAGTACTTC
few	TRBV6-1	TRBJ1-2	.	CASRPDLFNYGYTF	TGTGCCAGCAGGCCGGACCTCTTTAACTATGGCTACACCTTC
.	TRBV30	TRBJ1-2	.	CAGSVGYGYTF	TGTGCCGGGAGTGTAGGTTATGGCTACACCTTC
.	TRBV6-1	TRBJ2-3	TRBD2	CASSATSVSTDTQYF	TGTGCCAGCAGTGCGACTAGCGTTAGCACAGATACGCAGTATTTT